This T cell receptor beta chain was captured by sequencing in a study of T-cell reconstitution after alpha-beta-depleted transplantation in children. This clonotype occurred many times. Its cognate antigen is unknown. Study-wide results and caveats: Hyperexpanded clones declined; after one year, newly produced T cells mostly supplied diversity. Approximately two months post-transplant, alpha-beta T cells reportedly originated from several hundred expanded graft clones.

Germline values: CDR1 SGHRS, CDR2 YFSETQ. The CDR3 contains 14 residues. V gave up 2 bases and J gave up 2 bases, with 11 bases separating them. Researchers prepared the TCRbeta library using unique molecular identifiers, the study reports. TCRdb processed the PCR reads anew with MiXCR; each CDR3 protein has one entry. The table lists 550,000 to 800,000 distinct CDR3 sequences, around 13% of them singletons. This chain uses TRBV5-1 with TRBJ2-7, with D perhaps TRBD2 (5 bases). Material: PBMCs, obtained before TCRalphabeta/CD19-depleted stem cell transplant. This clonotype was sampled from a girl aged 2 to 9 with congenital amegakaryocytic thrombocytopenia, due to receive a stem cell transplant. CDR3 loop: CASSFRLSPYEQYF. The DNA for the CDR3 is TGCGCCAGCAGCTTCCGACTAAGTCCCTACGAGCAGTACTTC.